This TCR beta chain emerged from a study of blood T cell repertoires in COVID-19. Method: immunoSEQ multiplex PCR; TCRdb's copy keeps in-frame clones and lacks some. The sample lists about 280,000 clones, 88% occurring once. CDR3 size: 14 residues. J lost 5 bases, V lost 3 bases, and 4 bases had no gene match. Per germline, CDR1 SGHRS and CDR2 YFSETQ. The chain combines TRBV5-1 with TRBJ2-7; 11 positions agree with TRBD1. This clonotype originated in a woman aged 55 to 70 in a cohort exposed to, infected with or recovered from COVID-19 (not recorded which). What was sequenced was PBMCs or T cells enriched from blood (not recorded which). CDR3 DNA sequence: TGCGCCAGCAGCTCCGGACAGGGGGCTAACGAGCAGTACTTC. It translates to CASSSGQGANEQYF.